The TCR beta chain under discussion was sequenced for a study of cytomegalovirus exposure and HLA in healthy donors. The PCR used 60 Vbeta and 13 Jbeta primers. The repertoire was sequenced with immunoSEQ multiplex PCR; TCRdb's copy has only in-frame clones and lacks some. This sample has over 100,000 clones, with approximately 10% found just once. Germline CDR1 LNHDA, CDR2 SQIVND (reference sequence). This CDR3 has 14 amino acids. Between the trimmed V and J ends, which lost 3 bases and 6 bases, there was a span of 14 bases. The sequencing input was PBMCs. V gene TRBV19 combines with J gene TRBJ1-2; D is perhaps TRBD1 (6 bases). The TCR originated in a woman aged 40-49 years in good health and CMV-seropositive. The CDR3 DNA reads TGTGCCAGTAGTATCGGGGGGCGCAGTGATGGCTACACCTTC. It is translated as CASSIGGRSDGYTF.